Below, one TCR beta chain is given with its context. This clone was counted at least ten times. No antigen is known for it. The read terminates 3 residues before the CDR3 end, so the remaining end is supplied by the germline J gene. CVID samples and control samples contributed equivalent amounts of genomic DNA as sequencing input. For every sample, a 60 bp segment covering the rearranged TCRbeta CDR3 region was amplified and then sequenced. The immunoSEQ assay, a bias-corrected multiplex PCR combined with high-throughput sequencing, was used to amplify TCRbeta. The paper's data handling went like this. Every unique nucleotide sequence counted as a clone and was annotated with V, D and J genes, copy number and frequency. Sequences were labeled productive if in frame, and non-productive if out of frame or containing stop codons. As previously described, clonality was computed from Shannon's entropy. The predicted amino acid sequences of productive clones were used to derive the mean CDR3 Kyte-Doolittle hydropathy. Hierarchical clustering of scaled V gene usage was performed with the R hclust function using Manhattan distance and complete linkage. Clone sharing by CDR3 amino acid sequence was assessed by resampling 12 repertoires per group over 100 rounds. Repertoires were searched for roughly 70 published EBV-specific and 245 published CMV-specific TCRbeta sequences. After two CVID samples that produced fewer than 10,000 sequences were dropped from the analysis, around 40 CVID repertoires remained. TCRdb limited this immuneACCESS table to in-frame rearrangements with V and J called. A share of clones is missing; checked studies link under half to unresolved V genes, and the rest is unexplained. V and J calls and clone size are given by that table; D and trimming were obtained from the DNA. For this sample the table reports about 60,000 clones, with no clone seen just once. The ten biggest clones cover roughly 1.6% of the sample.

The germline V gene (reference sequence) supplies CDR1 LNHDA and CDR2 SQIVND. Including the terminal cysteine and phenylalanine, the CDR3 comprises 13 residues. Shown are 30 bases from within the CDR3, in frame from base 1. V is clipped by 4 bases and J by 3 bases, and the sequence between their germline boundaries is 9 bases long. This entry comes from a study of T cell clonality in common variable immunodeficiency (dated by TCRdb to 2015 to 2017). What the work shows at the level of the full study, not this receptor alone: Despite equal DNA input, controls averaged approximately 88,000 unique sequences per sample versus about 32,000 in CVID samples. Differences among patients in the CVID cohort limited the correlations between repertoire features and clinical complications. Increased TCRbeta clonality was found in CVID subjects compared with healthy controls (t-test p = 0.018), with the increase being most characteristic of about a third of subjects. According to the authors, figuring out what caused the increased clonality in CVID would require sequencing the repertoires of T cell subpopulations. Fewer TCRbeta clones were shared among CVID subjects than among healthy controls (p < 0.0001). Reportedly, TCRbeta sequences from CVID had fewer deletions and N-nucleotide insertions, and highly modified clones with 13 or more V deletions were absent from CVID.

Most CVID patients and most healthy controls were of Caucasian heritage. From each donor, roughly 5 to 8.5 ml of heparinized peripheral whole blood was collected. Genomic DNA from adults with common variable immune deficiency (CVID) and from healthy adult controls was used to sequence TCRbeta CDR3 repertoires. A total of roughly 22 healthy adult volunteers (approximately 12 female and about 10 male; age range roughly 23 to 75 years, mean age about 32) were included in the control group. Diluted blood was density-centrifuged over Hypaque 1077 or Ficoll-Paque to isolate peripheral blood mononuclear cells. Genomic DNA was obtained from unsorted mononuclear cells using either Qiagen column purification or a centrifugation-based method.

The chain joins TRBV19 to TRBJ1-1, and TRBD1 may be the D gene, going by 5 matching bases. The sequence was collected from a person between 18 and 75 years old in good health. The sample comprised peripheral blood mononuclear cells. The CDR3 reads as follows: CASSKRGDTEAFF. The sequenced CDR3 bases are TGTGCCAGTAGTAAAAGAGGGGACACTGAA.